This TCR beta chain was captured by sequencing in a study of OX40 agonist ivuxolimab in advanced cancers. The study in broad terms: Ivuxolimab was an agonistic, fully human IgG2 monoclonal antibody directed against OX40 (CD134), a costimulatory receptor. Intravenous ivuxolimab was administered to patients every 2 weeks at six dose levels: 0.01, 0.1, 0.3, 1.5, 3 and 10 mg/kg. Of the approximately 50 dose-escalation patients, hepatocellular carcinoma was present in some 19, melanoma in approximately 15, renal cell carcinoma in 9 and head and neck cancer in 9. The dose-escalation cohort was about 83% male with a mean age of about 58 years, ranging from 23 to 79. Prior anti-PD-1, anti-PD-L1 or anti-CTLA-4 therapy was permitted, and about two fifths of dose-escalation patients had received checkpoint inhibitors. Three dose-escalation patients achieved partial responses, one with hepatocellular carcinoma and two with cutaneous melanoma. Peripheral TCRbeta sequencing aimed to test whether ivuxolimab altered TCR sequence diversity and caused clonal T-cell expansion. The paper describes the monotherapy dose-escalation part (N ≈ 52 patients) of the phase I trial of ivuxolimab.

Genomic DNA was isolated from the sorted cells so that the TCRbeta CDR3 region could be sequenced. The immunoSEQ Assay was used to sequence the TCRbeta CDR3 regions. TCRdb took this table from immuneACCESS and kept in-frame rearrangements with V and J called. Such tables lack part of the clones; where checked against another copy, unresolved V genes explain under half of the gap, and the rest is unexplained. A total of under 45,000 clones appear in this sample, more than 80% of them only once. The top ten clones comprise 4% to 4.5% of the sample. The trial excluded patients who had a history of autoimmune disease or were on systemic immunosuppression. Peripheral blood for TCR sequencing was drawn from every dose cohort at baseline, at cycle 4 day 1 and at cycle 7 day 1. Samples were obtained from an open-label, multicenter, first-in-human phase I dose-escalation trial of ivuxolimab. Adults with locally advanced or metastatic melanoma, renal cell carcinoma, hepatocellular carcinoma or head and neck squamous cell carcinoma were enrolled in the trial. Before TCR sequencing, CD4+ and CD8+ T cells were separately sorted from peripheral blood.

What the research found in general, with its limitations: Low levels of normalized T-cell clonal expansion were also seen in some nonresponding patients. Clonal expansion of both CD4+ and CD8+ blood T cells was observed from baseline to week 6 at doses 0.1 to 3.0 mg/kg. After ivuxolimab, CD8+ T cells had more expanded clones than CD4+ T cells on average. The antigen specificity of the clonally expanded peripheral T cells was not determined. Partial responders in the 0.1-3.0 mg/kg groups had among the lowest normalized peripheral clonal expansion, especially among CD8+ T cells.

Based on the germline V gene, the CDR1 and CDR2 sequences are SGHTA and FQGNSA. Compared with germline, V lacks 3 bases and J lacks 1 base; bases without a gene match: 1. From its cysteine to its phenylalanine, the CDR3 spans 14 amino acids. Only the CDR3 DNA stays, 42 bases, in frame from base 1. On this clone itself: Its cognate antigen has yet to be identified. Base qualities are missing; no much larger clone stands one base away.

The sample here was CD4+ or CD8+ T cells sorted from blood, taken in a trial of the OX40 agonist ivuxolimab. The chain is made from TRBV7-2 and TRBJ2-7; 9 nucleotides in the junction match TRBD2. The clonotype originates from an adult with an advanced solid tumor such as melanoma, head and neck, liver or kidney cancer. The CDR3: CASSLSGGSYEQYF. The DNA sequence is as follows: TGTGCCAGCAGCTTGAGCGGGGGGTCCTACGAGCAGTACTTC. The full variable domain, completed from the reference TRBV7-2 and TRBJ2-7 proteins outside the CDR3, reads GAGVSQSPSNKVTEKGKDVELRCDPISGHTALYWYRQSLGQGLEFLIYFQGNSAPDKSGLPSDRFSAERTGGSVSTLTIQRTQQEDSAVYLCASSLSGGSYEQYFGPGTRLTVT.